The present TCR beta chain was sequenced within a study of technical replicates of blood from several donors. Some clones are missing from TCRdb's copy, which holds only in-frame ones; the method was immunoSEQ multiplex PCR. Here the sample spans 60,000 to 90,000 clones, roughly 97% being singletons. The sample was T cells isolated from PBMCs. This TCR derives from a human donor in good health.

This CDR3 reads CSVEMGGSGETQYF. CDR3 nucleotide sequence: TGCAGCGTTGAGATGGGCGGGAGTGGTGAGACCCAGTACTTC. This rearrangement joins TRBV29-1 to TRBJ2-5; the match to TRBD2 covers 7 bases. V lost 3 bases and J lost 5; bases outside the gene matches: 9. Germline V gene sequence: CDR1 SQVTM, CDR2 ANQGSEA. The CDR3 spans 14 residues.